This T cell receptor (beta chain) was observed in a study of OX40 agonist ivuxolimab in advanced cancers. Looking at the study overall: At 0.01 to 10 mg/kg, ivuxolimab was administered intravenously to patients every 2 weeks. Partial responses, seen in three patients, involved one hepatocellular carcinoma and two cutaneous melanomas. The eligibility criteria allowed prior anti-PD-1, anti-PD-L1 or anti-CTLA-4 therapy, and around 40% had some.

Method: immunoSEQ multiplex PCR; TCRdb's copy keeps in-frame clones and lacks some. The sample has 55,000 to 65,000 clones; over 75% are singletons. This clone was counted a single time. V was trimmed by 0 bases and J by 0 bases, leaving 9 bases between them. The germline V gene encodes CDR1 LGHNA and CDR2 YSLEER. CDR3 length: 16 amino acids. The receptor's source is an adult with an advanced solid tumor such as melanoma, head and neck, liver or kidney cancer. The sequences come from CD4+ or CD8+ T cells sorted from blood, collected in a trial of the OX40 agonist ivuxolimab. The rearrangement uses TRBV4-3 and TRBJ1-3; no definite D call. CDR3 in DNA: TGCGCCAGCAGCCAAGATAGAAGTTCCTCTGGAAACACCATATATTTT. It encodes CASSQDRSSSGNTIYF.